The clone carrying this T cell receptor (beta chain) was found a few times. Antigen unknown. CDR1 and CDR2 (germline): SGDLS, YYNGEE. The CDR3 is made up of 14 amino acids. Trimming removed 0 bases at V and 2 bases at J, with 6 bases between. The sample belongs to a study of CD8 T cells in ankylosing spondylitis. One entry per CDR3 protein results from TCRdb running MiXCR on the 5' RACE reads. Of 800,000 to 900,000 distinct CDR3 sequences in the sample, roughly 12% were seen once. Overall study findings and caveats: Past studies reported some motif variants in reactive arthritis synovial fluid and blood. A TCR beta motif of about 8 highly homologous variants seemed to mark ankylosing spondylitis blood.

V gene TRBV9 combines with J gene TRBJ1-3; unclear D gene. The sample consisted of blood, either unsorted or a sorted T cell fraction (not recorded which). This clonotype originated in a male donor with ankylosing spondylitis. The CDR3 nucleotides read TGTGCCAGCAGCGTAGATCCAGCTGGAAACACCATATATTTT. It encodes CASSVDPAGNTIYF.